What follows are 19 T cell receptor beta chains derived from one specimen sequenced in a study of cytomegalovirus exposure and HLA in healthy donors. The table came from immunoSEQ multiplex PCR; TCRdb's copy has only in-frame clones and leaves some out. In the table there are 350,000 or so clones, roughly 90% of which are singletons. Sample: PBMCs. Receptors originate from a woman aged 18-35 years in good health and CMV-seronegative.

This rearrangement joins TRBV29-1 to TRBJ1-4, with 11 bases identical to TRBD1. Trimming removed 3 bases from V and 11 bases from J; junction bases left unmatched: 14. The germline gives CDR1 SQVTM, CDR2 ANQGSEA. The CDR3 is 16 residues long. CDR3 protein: CSVDGWTGGTGTKLFF. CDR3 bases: TGCAGCGTTGACGGGTGGACAGGGGGCACGGGGACTAAACTGTTTTTT.

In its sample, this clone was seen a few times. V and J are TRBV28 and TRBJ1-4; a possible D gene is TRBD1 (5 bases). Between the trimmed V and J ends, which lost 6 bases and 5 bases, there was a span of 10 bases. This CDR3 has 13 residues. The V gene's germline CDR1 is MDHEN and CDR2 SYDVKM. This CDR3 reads CASRGRVNEKLFF. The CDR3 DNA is TGTGCCAGCAGGGGCAGGGTGAATGAAAAACTGTTTTTT.

CDR3 amino acids: CASSPGLAGPYNEQFF. In nucleotides, the CDR3 is TGTGCCAGCAGCCCTGGACTAGCGGGACCCTACAATGAGCAGTTCTTC. This chain uses TRBV6-6 with TRBJ2-1, with 12 bases fitting TRBD2. The CDR3 is 16 amino acids. After removal of 6 bases from V and 2 bases from J, the junction contained 5 bases not matched to a gene. In germline, CDR1 is MNHNY, CDR2 SVGAGI (reference sequence).

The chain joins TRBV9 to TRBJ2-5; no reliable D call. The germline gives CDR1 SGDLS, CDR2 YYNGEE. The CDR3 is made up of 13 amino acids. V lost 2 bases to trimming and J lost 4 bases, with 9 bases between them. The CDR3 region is CASSVSSPETQYF. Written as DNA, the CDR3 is TGTGCCAGCAGCGTTAGCTCCCCAGAGACCCAGTACTTC.

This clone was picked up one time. The CDR3 coding sequence is TGTGCCATCAATTTTGCAGAGAACACTGAAGCTTTCTTT. It yields the protein CAINFAENTEAFF. The chain employs TRBV10-3 and TRBJ1-1; no clear D. Germline assignment: CDR1 ENHRY and CDR2 SYGVKD. The CDR3 is 13 residues long. Deletions cut 7 bases from V and 1 base from J, with 10 bases between.

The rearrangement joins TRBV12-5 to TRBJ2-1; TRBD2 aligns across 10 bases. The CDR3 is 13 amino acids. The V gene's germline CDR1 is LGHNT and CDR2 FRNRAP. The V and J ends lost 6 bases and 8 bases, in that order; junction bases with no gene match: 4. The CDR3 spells CASGQREGDEQFF. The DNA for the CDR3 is TGTGCTAGTGGCCAGCGGGAGGGAGATGAGCAGTTCTTC.

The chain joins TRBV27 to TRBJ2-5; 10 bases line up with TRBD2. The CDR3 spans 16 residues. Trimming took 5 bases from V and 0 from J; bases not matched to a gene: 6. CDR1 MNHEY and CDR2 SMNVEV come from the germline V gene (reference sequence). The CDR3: CASSDRTSGNQETQYF. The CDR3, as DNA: TGTGCCAGCAGTGACCGGACTAGCGGTAACCAAGAGACCCAGTACTTC.

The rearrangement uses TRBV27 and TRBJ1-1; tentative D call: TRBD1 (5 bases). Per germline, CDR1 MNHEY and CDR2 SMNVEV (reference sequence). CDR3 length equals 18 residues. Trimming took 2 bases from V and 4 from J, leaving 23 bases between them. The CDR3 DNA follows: TGTGCCAGCAGTTTAGGGTTAGGTGCTGCAGGGCTGGGCACTGAAGCTTTCTTT. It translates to CASSLGLGAAGLGTEAFF.

The CDR3: CASSVGQSVNEQFF. As DNA, the CDR3 is TGTGCCAGCAGTGTGGGACAGAGCGTCAATGAGCAGTTCTTC. The rearrangement links TRBV2 to TRBJ2-1, with 7 nucleotides matching TRBD1. V shed 4 bases, J shed 6 bases, and the junction held 6 bases outside the gene matches. Per germline, CDR1 SNHLY and CDR2 FYNNEI. CDR3 length: 14 amino acids.

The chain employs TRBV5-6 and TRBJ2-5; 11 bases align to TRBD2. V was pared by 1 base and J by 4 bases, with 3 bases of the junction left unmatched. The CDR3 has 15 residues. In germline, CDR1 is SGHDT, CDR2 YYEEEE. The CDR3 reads CASSLFGLAGETQYF. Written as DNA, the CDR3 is TGTGCCAGCAGCTTGTTTGGACTAGCGGGAGAGACCCAGTACTTC. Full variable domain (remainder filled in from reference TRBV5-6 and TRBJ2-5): DAGVTQSPTHLIKTRGQQVTLRCSPKSGHDTVSWYQQALGQGPQFIFQYYEEEERQRGNFPDRFSGHQFPNYSSELNVNALLLGDSALYLCASSLFGLAGETQYFGPGTRLLVL.

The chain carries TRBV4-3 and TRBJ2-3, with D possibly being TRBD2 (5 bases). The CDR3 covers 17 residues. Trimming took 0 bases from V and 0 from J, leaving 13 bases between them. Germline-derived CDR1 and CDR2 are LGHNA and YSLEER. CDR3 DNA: TGCGCCAGCAGCCAAGATCGGTACTCGGGAAGCACAGATACGCAGTATTTT. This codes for CASSQDRYSGSTDTQYF.

CDR3 sequence: CASSLGPGLAYEQYF. DNA of the CDR3: TGTGCCAGCAGCTTAGGGCCGGGACTAGCCTACGAGCAGTACTTC. The rearrangement links TRBV7-2 to TRBJ2-7; 8 bases match TRBD2. Trimming took 1 base from V and 2 from J; bases not matched to a gene: 4. Germline-derived CDR1 and CDR2 are SGHTA and FQGNSA. The CDR3 is 15 residues long.

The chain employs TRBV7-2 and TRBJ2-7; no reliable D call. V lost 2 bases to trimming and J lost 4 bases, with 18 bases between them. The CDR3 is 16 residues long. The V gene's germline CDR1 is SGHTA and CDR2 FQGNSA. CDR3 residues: CASSLHSPTHYYEQYF. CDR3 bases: TGTGCCAGCAGCTTACATAGTCCTACCCACTATTACGAGCAGTACTTC.

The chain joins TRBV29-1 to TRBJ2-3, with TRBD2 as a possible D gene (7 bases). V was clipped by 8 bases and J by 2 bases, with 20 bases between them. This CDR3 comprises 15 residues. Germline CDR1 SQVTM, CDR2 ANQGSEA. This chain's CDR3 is CSYSKGGRNTDTQYF. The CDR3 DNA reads TGCAGCTATTCGAAGGGGGGGAGGAACACAGATACGCAGTATTTT.

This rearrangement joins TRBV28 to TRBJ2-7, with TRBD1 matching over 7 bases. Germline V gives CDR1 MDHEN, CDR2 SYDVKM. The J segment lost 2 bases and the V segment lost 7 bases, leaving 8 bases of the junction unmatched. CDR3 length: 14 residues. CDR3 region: CASKDTGEPYEQYF. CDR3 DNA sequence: TGTGCCAGCAAAGACACAGGGGAGCCCTACGAGCAGTACTTC.

The CDR3 sequence: CASSSVRHFNTGELFF. The CDR3 nucleotides are TGTGCCAGCAGTTCCGTTAGACACTTTAACACCGGGGAGCTGTTTTTT. This chain connects TRBV28 to TRBJ2-2; no firm D call. The V end was cut by 4 bases, the J end by 2 bases, with 14 bases between. The CDR3 length is 16 residues. Germline V CDR1 and CDR2: MDHEN, SYDVKM.

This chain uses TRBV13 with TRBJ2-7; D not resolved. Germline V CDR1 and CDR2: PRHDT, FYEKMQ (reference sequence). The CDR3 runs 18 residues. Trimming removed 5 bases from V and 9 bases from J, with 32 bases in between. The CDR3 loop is CASSPPASHTSSYERQYF. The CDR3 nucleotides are TGTGCCAGCAGCCCCCCGGCCTCACACACGAGCTCCTACGAGCGGCAGTACTTC.

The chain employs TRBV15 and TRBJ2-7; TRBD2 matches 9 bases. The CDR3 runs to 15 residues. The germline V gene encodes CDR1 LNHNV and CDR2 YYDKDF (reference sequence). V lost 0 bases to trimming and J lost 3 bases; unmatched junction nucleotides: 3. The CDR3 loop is CATSREGSGGYEQYF. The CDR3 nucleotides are TGTGCCACCAGCAGAGAGGGTAGCGGGGGCTACGAGCAGTACTTC.

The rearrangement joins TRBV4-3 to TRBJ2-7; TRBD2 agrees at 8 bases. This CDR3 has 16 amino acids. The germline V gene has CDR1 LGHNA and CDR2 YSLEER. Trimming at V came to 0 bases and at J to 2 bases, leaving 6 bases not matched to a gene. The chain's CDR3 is CASSQDGLAGPYEQYF. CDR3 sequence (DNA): TGCGCCAGCAGCCAAGATGGGCTAGCGGGCCCCTACGAGCAGTACTTC.